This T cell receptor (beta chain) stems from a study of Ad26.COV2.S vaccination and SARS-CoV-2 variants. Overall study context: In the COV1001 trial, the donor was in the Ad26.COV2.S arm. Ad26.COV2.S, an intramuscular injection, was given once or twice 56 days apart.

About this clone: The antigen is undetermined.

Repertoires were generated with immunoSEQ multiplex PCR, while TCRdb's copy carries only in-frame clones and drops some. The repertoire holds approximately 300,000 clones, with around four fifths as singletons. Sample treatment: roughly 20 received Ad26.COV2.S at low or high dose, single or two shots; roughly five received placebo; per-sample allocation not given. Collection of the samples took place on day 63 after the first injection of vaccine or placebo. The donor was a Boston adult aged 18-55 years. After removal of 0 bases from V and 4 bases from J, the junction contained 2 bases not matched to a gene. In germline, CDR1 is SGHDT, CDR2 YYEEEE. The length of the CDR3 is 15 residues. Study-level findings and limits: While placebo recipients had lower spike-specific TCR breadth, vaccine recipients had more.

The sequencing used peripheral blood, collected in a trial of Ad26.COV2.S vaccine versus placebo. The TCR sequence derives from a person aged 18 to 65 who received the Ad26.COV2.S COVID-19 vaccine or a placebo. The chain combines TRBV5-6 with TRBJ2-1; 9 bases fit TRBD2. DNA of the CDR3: TGTGCCAGCAGCTTGGGTAGCGGGGGTTACAATGAGCAGTTCTTC. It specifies CASSLGSGGYNEQFF.